The 21 T cell receptor beta chains below were found in one sample sequenced in a study of cytomegalovirus exposure and HLA in healthy donors (dated by TCRdb to about 2017). Library preparation used the immunoSEQ multiplex PCR assay. For the multiplex PCR, a mixture combining 60 forward primers for TCR Vbeta segments and 13 reverse primers for TCR Jbeta segments was used. The table comes from immuneACCESS by way of TCRdb, which keeps in-frame sequences with V and J called. Part of the clones is missing from these tables; in studies checked, under half for an unresolved V gene and the rest for unknown reasons. Within this sample are around 150,000 clones, with 79% of them counted one time only. The ten largest clones represent around 1.9% of the sample. The sequenced sample consisted of PBMCs. These receptors all come from a man between 40 and 49 years old in good health and CMV-seronegative.

The rearrangement links TRBV9 to TRBJ2-1; D is perhaps TRBD2 (6 bases). CDR3 length: 18 amino acids. CDR1 is SGDLS and CDR2 is YYNGEE in the germline V gene. V was shortened by 0 bases and J by 7 bases, with 23 bases between the two germline ends. The CDR3 coding sequence is TGTGCCAGCAGCGTAGGGGACCTCACCTCTAGCGTGTCAAATGAGCAGTTCTTC. This codes for CASSVGDLTSSVSNEQFF.

V gene TRBV5-1 combines with J gene TRBJ2-3; 8 bases match TRBD2. Germline loops: CDR1 SGHRS, CDR2 YFSETQ. The CDR3 is 16 amino acids. Trimming took 2 bases from V and 2 from J; bases not matched to a gene: 7. DNA of the CDR3: TGCGCCAGCAGCTTACAAACGGGAGGGCTCACAGATACGCAGTATTTT. Protein product: CASSLQTGGLTDTQYF.

A note on this clone: At one end, the junction sequence differs from germline, possibly due to a read error. The V gene is TRBV7-9, the J gene TRBJ1-1; D perhaps matches TRBD1 (6 bases). Per the germline V gene, CDR1 is SEHNR and CDR2 is FQNEAQ (reference sequence). This CDR3 spans 16 amino acids. CDR3 protein: CSSRSLVGEGGTEAFF. CDR3 DNA: TGTTCCAGCAGATCGTTAGTGGGGGAGGGGGGCACTGAAGCTTTCTTT.

J is TRBJ1-2 and V is TRBV15; a possible D gene is TRBD1 (6 bases). The germline V gene encodes CDR1 LNHNV and CDR2 YYDKDF (reference sequence). The CDR3 length is 18 residues. V was cut by 0 bases and J by 7 bases, with 24 bases left in between. For the CDR3, the DNA is TGTGCCACCAGCAGAGATTATGGGTCTGTCGGGACAAAGTCTGGCTACACCTTC. Translating gives CATSRDYGSVGTKSGYTF. Supplemented by reference TRBV15 and TRBJ1-2, the full variable domain reads DAMVIQNPRYQVTQFGKPVTLSCSQTLNHNVMYWYQQKSSQAPKLLFHYYDKDFNNEADTPDNFQSRRPNTSFCFLDIRSPGLGDTAMYLCATSRDYGSVGTKSGYTFGSGTRLTVV.

The table lists this clone with a few counts. This chain connects TRBV4-1 to TRBJ2-1; tentative D call: TRBD2 (6 bases). CDR1 is MGHRA, CDR2 YSYEKL, per germline. CDR3 length: 15 residues. V was clipped by 0 bases and J by 4 bases, with 10 bases between them. CDR3 region: CASSQELARYNEQFF. As DNA, the CDR3 is TGCGCCAGCAGCCAAGAACTAGCTCGGTACAATGAGCAGTTCTTC.

The chain links TRBV9 to TRBJ2-3, with no clear D. The CDR3 has 14 residues. V gave up 4 bases and J gave up 3 bases, with 12 bases separating them. Looked up from germline, CDR1 is SGDLS and CDR2 is YYNGEE. CDR3 sequence (DNA): TGTGCCAGCAGCTCCCGGTCCCGGACAGATACGCAGTATTTT. This codes for CASSSRSRTDTQYF.

The chain carries TRBV19 and TRBJ1-1; TRBD1 aligns across 7 bases. V dropped 2 bases and J dropped 0; count of bases not matched to a gene: 3. Germline V gene sequence: CDR1 LNHDA, CDR2 SQIVND (reference sequence). The CDR3 has 15 residues. The CDR3 here is CASSIPGGMNTEAFF. CDR3 DNA sequence: TGTGCCAGTAGTATACCAGGGGGAATGAACACTGAAGCTTTCTTT.

In its sample, this clone was seen once. The chain carries TRBV10-3 and TRBJ2-7; 11 bases match TRBD1. This CDR3 comprises 14 residues. In germline, CDR1 is ENHRY, CDR2 SYGVKD. The trim removed 7 bases at V and 3 bases at J, leaving 5 bases unmatched. DNA of the CDR3: TGTGCCATCAAGGCGGGACAGGGGGGCTACGAGCAGTACTTC. Translating gives CAIKAGQGGYEQYF.

The chain combines TRBV30 with TRBJ1-4, with D possibly matching TRBD1 (6 bases). V was trimmed by 0 bases and J by 8 bases, leaving 13 bases between them. The CDR3 has 14 residues. Per the germline V gene, CDR1 is GTSNPN and CDR2 is SVGIG (reference sequence). As DNA, the CDR3 is TGTGCCTGGAGTGTGGGGGGGCTGGGGGAAAAACTGTTTTTT. As protein: CAWSVGGLGEKLFF.

This sequence joins TRBV28 and TRBJ1-1, with a weak D call TRBD1 (5 bases). Per the germline V gene, CDR1 is MDHEN and CDR2 is SYDVKM. Trimming cost V 3 bases and J 1 base, with 15 bases left between them. The CDR3 spans 16 residues. For the CDR3, the DNA is TGTGCCAGCAGTTTCCCGCAGGGAATAGCGAACACTGAAGCTTTCTTT. Protein product: CASSFPQGIANTEAFF.

This clone was counted between two and nine times. This chain joins TRBV6-1 and TRBJ1-6, with D possibly being TRBD1 (6 bases). In germline, CDR1 is MNHNS, CDR2 SASEGT. This CDR3 is built from 17 residues. The germline V and J ends were trimmed by 6 bases and 10 bases, with 25 bases remaining between them. The CDR3 protein is CASRELISGQGRSPLHF. CDR3 bases: TGTGCCAGCAGGGAACTGATCTCCGGGCAGGGGAGATCACCCCTCCACTTT.

The chain recombines TRBV10-3 with TRBJ2-3; 10 nucleotides align to TRBD2. The CDR3 has 14 amino acids. Germline CDR1 is ENHRY and CDR2 is SYGVKD. The junction had 4 bases not matched to a gene; V was cut back by 6 bases and J by 4 bases. The CDR3 reads CAISPGTSADTQYF. CDR3 nucleotide sequence: TGTGCCATCAGCCCCGGGACTAGCGCAGATACGCAGTATTTT.

This CDR3 reads CASSFEGGNEQFF. CDR3 in DNA: TGCGCCAGCAGCTTCGAGGGTGGCAATGAGCAGTTCTTC. The chain combines TRBV5-1 with TRBJ2-1; TRBD2 is a possible D gene (5 bases). This CDR3 spans 13 amino acids. CDR1 SGHRS and CDR2 YFSETQ come from the germline V gene. V was trimmed by 2 bases and J by 6 bases, leaving 9 bases between them.

A few counts support this clone. V gene TRBV5-4 combines with J gene TRBJ2-7; 9 bases match TRBD2. The CDR3 has 14 amino acids. The V segment lost 4 bases and the J segment 3 bases; nucleotides outside the gene matches: 5. Germline assignment: CDR1 SGHNT and CDR2 YYREEE (reference sequence). The CDR3: CASSKDSGSYEQYF. CDR3 nucleotides: TGTGCCAGCAGCAAGGATAGCGGGAGCTACGAGCAGTACTTC.

The chain carries TRBV7-8 and TRBJ2-5; 7 nucleotides agree with TRBD1. Unmatched junction bases numbered 9, after V lost 7 bases and J lost 4 bases. Germline V gene data show CDR1 as SGHVS and CDR2 as FQNEAQ. This CDR3 region has 14 residues. The CDR3 reads CASTRQGSTETQYF. The CDR3 nucleotides read TGTGCCAGCACCAGACAGGGAAGTACAGAGACCCAGTACTTC. Combining the CDR3 with reference TRBV7-8 and TRBJ2-5 gives the whole variable domain GAGVSQSPRYKVAKRGQDVALRCDPISGHVSLFWYQQALGQGPEFLTYFQNEAQLDKSGLPSDRFFAERPEGSVSTLKIQRTQQEDSAVYLCASTRQGSTETQYFGPGTRLLVL.

CDR3 nucleotides: TGTGCCAGCAGTTGGGTGGGGGGGCTGGGAATAGGAGAGACCCAGTACTTC. It encodes CASSWVGGLGIGETQYF. The rearrangement links TRBV28 to TRBJ2-5, with TRBD2 as a possible D gene (7 bases). The germline V gene encodes CDR1 MDHEN and CDR2 SYDVKM. V lost 4 bases and J 4 bases, leaving 22 bases between the germline ends. The CDR3 loop spans 17 amino acids.

The rearrangement joins TRBV4-1 to TRBJ1-4; D may be TRBD1 (5 bases). CDR1 is MGHRA and CDR2 is YSYEKL in the germline V gene. The CDR3 length is 15 residues. V was trimmed by 4 bases and J by 2 bases, leaving 11 bases between them. CDR3 region: CASSPTQGTNEKLFF. CDR3 bases: TGCGCCAGCAGCCCTACGCAGGGTACTAATGAAAAACTGTTTTTT.

The chain carries TRBV28 and TRBJ2-5, with 8 nucleotides matching TRBD1. This CDR3 is built from 15 residues. V shed 6 bases and J 5 bases; nucleotides not matched to a gene: 11. Germline CDR1 and CDR2: MDHEN and SYDVKM. This chain's CDR3 is CASRRTGPVRETQYF. CDR3 DNA: TGTGCCAGCAGGAGGACAGGGCCGGTGAGGGAGACCCAGTACTTC. The full variable domain, in which reference TRBV28 and TRBJ2-5 provide the parts outside the CDR3, is DVKVTQSSRYLVKRTGEKVFLECVQDMDHENMFWYRQDPGLGLRLIYFSYDVKMKEKGDIPEGYSVSREKKERFSLILESASTNQTSMYLCASRRTGPVRETQYFGPGTRLLVL.

The chain uses TRBV10-3 and TRBJ2-7, with TRBD1 matching over 8 bases. The trim removed 8 bases at V and 4 bases at J, leaving 7 bases unmatched. Germline-derived CDR1 and CDR2 are ENHRY and SYGVKD. The CDR3 runs 13 residues. The chain's CDR3 is CAIGSTGGYEQYF. CDR3 nucleotides: TGTGCCATCGGTTCCACAGGGGGGTACGAGCAGTACTTC.

CDR3 loop: CASSAGTGSRSGANVLTF. The CDR3 DNA reads as TGTGCCAGCAGTGCAGGGACAGGGTCACGCTCTGGGGCCAACGTCCTGACTTTC. The gene calls are TRBV25-1 and TRBJ2-6; 9 bases map to TRBD1. The germline V gene has CDR1 MGHDK and CDR2 SYGVNS. CDR3 length: 18 amino acids. The V and J ends lost 4 bases and 0 bases, in that order; junction bases with no gene match: 7.

The chain has TRBV10-1 and TRBJ2-7; D not certain. Trimming left V 2 bases short and J 6 bases short, with 17 bases between. CDR1 WNHNN and CDR2 SYGVQD come from the germline V gene (reference sequence). This CDR3 has 15 residues. Here the CDR3 DNA reads TGCGCCAGCAGTGAGCCGCCGGTGCGGCCGGCCGAGCAGTACTTC. Protein product: CASSEPPVRPAEQYF.